This T cell receptor beta chain was found in a study of shared clonotypes between healthy human individuals. CD45RO-negative, CCR7-selected cells formed the naive CD8 fraction, which excluded terminally differentiated effector memory CD45RA+ cells. A few counts support this clone. The sample holds other DNA sequences that translate to the same CDR3. Trimming removed 5 bases at V and 7 bases at J, with 8 bases between. This CDR3 has 10 amino acids. Per germline, CDR1 SQVTM and CDR2 ANQGSEA. Profiling relied on immunoSEQ multiplex PCR, and the TCRdb table lists in-frame clones only, not all of them. The sample carries around 1.9 million clones, roughly 93% recorded once.

The receptor was derived from a man younger than 35 in good health. Some clones in this sample may be carry-over from other donors' samples. The chain links TRBV29-1 to TRBJ1-1; no clear D gene. Sequenced material: naive CD8+ T cells from PBMCs. In nucleotides, the CDR3 is TGCAGCGTTAGCGAAGGTGAAGCTTTCTTT. It codes for CSVSEGEAFF.